This TCR beta chain comes out of a study of graft-versus-host responses after intestinal transplantation. Study overall: The study gave all recipients anti-thymocyte globulin induction, then tacrolimus and steroids for three to four years.

The method was immunoSEQ multiplex PCR; TCRdb's version includes in-frame clones alone and lacks a portion of them. The data hold approximately 85,000 clones, with roughly 91% observed a single time. In regard to this clone: Its antigen is currently unknown. The sample has other DNA sequences that encode this CDR3 too.

The CDR3 contains 13 residues. V was shortened by 2 bases and J by 2 bases, with 6 bases between the two germline ends. The germline V gene encodes CDR1 MDHEN and CDR2 SYDVKM. The sample in question was unstimulated CD8+ T cells sorted from spleen or lymph node cells, obtained before transplant. The V gene is TRBV28, the J gene TRBJ1-2, with D perhaps TRBD1 (5 bases). The source is a human donor who was the organ donor for an intestinal transplant. This chain's CDR3 is CASSLGGNYGYTF. CDR3 bases: TGTGCCAGCAGTTTAGGGGGGAACTATGGCTACACCTTC.